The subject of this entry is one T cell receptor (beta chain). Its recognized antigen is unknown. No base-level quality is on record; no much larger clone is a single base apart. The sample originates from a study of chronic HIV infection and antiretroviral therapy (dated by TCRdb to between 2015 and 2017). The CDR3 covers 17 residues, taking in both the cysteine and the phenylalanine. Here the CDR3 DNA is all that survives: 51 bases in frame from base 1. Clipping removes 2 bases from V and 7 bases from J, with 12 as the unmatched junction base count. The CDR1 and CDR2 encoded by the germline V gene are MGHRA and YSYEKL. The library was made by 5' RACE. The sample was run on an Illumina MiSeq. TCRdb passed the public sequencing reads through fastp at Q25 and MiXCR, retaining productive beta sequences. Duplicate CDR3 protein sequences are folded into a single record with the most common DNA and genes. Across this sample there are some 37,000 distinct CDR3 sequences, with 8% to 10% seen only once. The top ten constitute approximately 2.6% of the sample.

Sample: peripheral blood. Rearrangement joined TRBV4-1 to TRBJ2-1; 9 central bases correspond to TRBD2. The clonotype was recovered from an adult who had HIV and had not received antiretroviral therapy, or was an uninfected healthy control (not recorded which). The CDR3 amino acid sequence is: CASSQLTTSGTKNEQFF. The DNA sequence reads TGCGCCAGCAGCCAACTAACGACTAGCGGAACGAAGAATGAGCAGTTCTTC.